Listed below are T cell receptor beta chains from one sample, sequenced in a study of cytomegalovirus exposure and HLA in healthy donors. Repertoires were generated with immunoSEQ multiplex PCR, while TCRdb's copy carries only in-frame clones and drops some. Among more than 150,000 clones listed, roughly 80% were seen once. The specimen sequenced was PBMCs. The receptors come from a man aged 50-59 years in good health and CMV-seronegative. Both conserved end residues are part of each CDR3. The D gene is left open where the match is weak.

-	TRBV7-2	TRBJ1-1	TGTGCCAGCAGCATCGACAGTGGGGCGGTGACTGAAGCTTTCTTT	CASSIDSGAVTEAFF
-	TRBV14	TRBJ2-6	TGTGCCAGCAGCCAAAGGACAGCTGGGGCCAACGTCCTGACTTTC	CASSQRTAGANVLTF
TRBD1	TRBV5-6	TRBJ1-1	TGTGCCAGCAGCCGAAAGCCCGGGACAGGGAATATCATGAACACTGAAGCTTTCTTT	CASSRKPGTGNIMNTEAFF
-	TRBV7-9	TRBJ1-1	TGTGCCAGCAGCTTAGAAAGGACAGTGAACACTGAAGCTTTCTTT	CASSLERTVNTEAFF
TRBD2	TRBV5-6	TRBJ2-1	TGTGCCAGCAGCTTCGGCTGGGGAGGGCTCAATGAGCAGTTCTTC	CASSFGWGGLNEQFF
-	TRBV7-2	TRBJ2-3	TGTGCCAGCAGCTTACGGGGGACCCTTTTCTCCGGTACGCAGTATTTT	CASSLRGTLFSGTQYF
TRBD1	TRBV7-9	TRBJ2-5	TGTGCCAGCAGTTATACAAAGACAGGGGATGAGACCCAGTACTTC	CASSYTKTGDETQYF
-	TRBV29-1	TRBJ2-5	TGCAGCGTCTTCTCAGGGTCACAAGAGACCCAGTACTTC	CSVFSGSQETQYF
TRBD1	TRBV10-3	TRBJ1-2	TGTGCCATCAGTGAAGGGACAGAAAAAGGGAACTATGGCTACACCTTC	CAISEGTEKGNYGYTF
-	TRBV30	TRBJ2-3	TGTGCCTGGACCTTCACAGATACGCAGTATTTT	CAWTFTDTQYF
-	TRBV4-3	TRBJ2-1	TGCGCCAGCAGCCAAGGGCGGTCTGAGCAGTTCTTC	CASSQGRSEQFF
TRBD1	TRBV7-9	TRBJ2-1	TGTGCCAGCGGACAGGGCCAACTTCAAAATGAGCAGTTCTTC	CASGQGQLQNEQFF
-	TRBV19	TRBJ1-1	TGTGCCAGTAGTATTAACCAGATGAACACTGAAGCTTTCTTT	CASSINQMNTEAFF
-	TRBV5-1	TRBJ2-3	TGCGCCAGCAGCTTGGGAGTCTATACCACAGATACGCAGTATTTT	CASSLGVYTTDTQYF
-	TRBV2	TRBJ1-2	TGTGCCAGCAGTGCTAGCGTGGCCCCTGGTGGCTACACCTTC	CASSASVAPGGYTF
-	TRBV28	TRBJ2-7	TGTGCCAGCAGTCTTCCTTTGGGCATGAGGGGGGAGCAGTACTTC	CASSLPLGMRGEQYF
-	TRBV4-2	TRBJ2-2	TGTGCCAGCAGCCAAGTTAGCGGAACGAACACCGGGGAGCTGTTTTTT	CASSQVSGTNTGELFF
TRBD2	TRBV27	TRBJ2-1	TGTGCCAGCAGGGGGAGGGTCAATGAGCAGTTCTTC	CASRGRVNEQFF
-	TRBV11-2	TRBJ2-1	TGTGCCAGCAGCTTTTGGGGGGTATCTCAAATATACAATGAGCAGTTCTTC	CASSFWGVSQIYNEQFF
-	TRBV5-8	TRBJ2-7	TGTGCCAGCAGCCCCCGCGCCGTAAGCTCCTACGAGCAGTACTTC	CASSPRAVSSYEQYF
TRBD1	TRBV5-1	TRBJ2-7	TGCGCCAGCAGCTTGACCGGACAGGGCTCCTACGAGCAGTACTTC	CASSLTGQGSYEQYF
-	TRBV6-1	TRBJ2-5	TGTGCCAGCAGTGATGGTAGCGGTCGACCGTACTTC	CASSDGSGRPYF